This T cell receptor beta chain was profiled in a study of cytomegalovirus exposure and HLA in healthy donors. It was with 60 Vbeta and 13 Jbeta primers that the PCR ran. This table comes from immunoSEQ multiplex PCR, and its TCRdb copy is limited to in-frame clones, with some not included. There are approximately 190,000 clones in the sample; over 80% occur only once, and around 1.2% lies in the top ten. Germline values: CDR1 SGHNT, CDR2 YYREEE (reference sequence). V was pared by 2 bases and J by 6 bases, with 6 bases of the junction left unmatched. The CDR3 contains 14 residues. This clone appeared once.

The TCR sequence derives from a man between 25 and 39 years old in good health and CMV-seronegative. Sequenced input: PBMCs. This chain connects TRBV5-4 to TRBJ1-1; 8 positions agree with TRBD1. In DNA, the CDR3 is TGTGCCAGCAGCTTACGACAGGGGCGGGCTGAAGCTTTCTTT. It is translated as CASSLRQGRAEAFF.